This TCR beta chain appears in the sequencing data of a study of blood T cell repertoires in COVID-19. Study information: Both acute and convalescent COVID-19 samples were obtained from the United States, Italy and Spain.

This table comes from immunoSEQ multiplex PCR, and its TCRdb copy is limited to in-frame clones, with some not included. The sample gives about 260,000 clones, about 88% of which show up once; roughly 5.6% is in the top ten. The CDR3 covers 15 residues. J lost 2 bases, V lost 0 bases, and 3 bases had no gene match. Germline CDR1 reads SGHAT; CDR2 reads FQNNGV. This chain joins TRBV11-2 and TRBJ2-7, with 8 bases that match TRBD2. The receptor was isolated from a woman aged 55-70 years with COVID-19, enrolled during active disease. Sample: peripheral blood. CDR3 nucleotides: TGTGCCAGCAGCTTAGAGCGGGAGGACCCCTACGAGCAGTACTTC. Translated, it gives CASSLEREDPYEQYF.